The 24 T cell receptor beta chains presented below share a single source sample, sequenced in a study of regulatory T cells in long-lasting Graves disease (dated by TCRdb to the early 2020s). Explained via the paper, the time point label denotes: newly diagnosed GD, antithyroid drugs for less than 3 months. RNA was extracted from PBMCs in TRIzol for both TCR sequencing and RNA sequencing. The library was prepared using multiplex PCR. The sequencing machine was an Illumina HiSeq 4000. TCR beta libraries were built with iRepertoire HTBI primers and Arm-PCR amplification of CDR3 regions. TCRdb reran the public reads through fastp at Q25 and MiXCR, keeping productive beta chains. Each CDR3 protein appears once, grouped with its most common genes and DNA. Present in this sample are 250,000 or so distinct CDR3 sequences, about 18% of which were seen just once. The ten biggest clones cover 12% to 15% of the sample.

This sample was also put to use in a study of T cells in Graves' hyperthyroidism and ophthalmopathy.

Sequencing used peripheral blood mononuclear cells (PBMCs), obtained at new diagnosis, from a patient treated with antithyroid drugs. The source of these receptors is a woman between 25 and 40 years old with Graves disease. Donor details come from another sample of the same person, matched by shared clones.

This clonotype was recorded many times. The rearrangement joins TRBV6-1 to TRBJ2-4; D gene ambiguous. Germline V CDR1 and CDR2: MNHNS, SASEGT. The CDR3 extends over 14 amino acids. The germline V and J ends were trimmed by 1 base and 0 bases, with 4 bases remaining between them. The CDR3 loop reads CASSEERAKNIQYF. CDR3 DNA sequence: TGTGCCAGCAGTGAAGAGAGAGCCAAAAACATTCAGTACTTC.

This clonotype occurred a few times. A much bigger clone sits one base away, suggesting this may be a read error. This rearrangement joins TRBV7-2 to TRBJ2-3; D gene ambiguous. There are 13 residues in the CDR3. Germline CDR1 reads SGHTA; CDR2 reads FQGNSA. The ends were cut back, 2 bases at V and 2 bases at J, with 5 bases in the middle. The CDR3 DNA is TGTGCCAGCAGCTTACCTAACACAGATACGCAGTATTTT. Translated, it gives CASSLPNTDTQYF.

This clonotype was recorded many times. The CDR3 sequence is CASSYILAGEGSYNEQFF. DNA of the CDR3: TGTGCCAGCAGCTATATCCTAGCGGGGGAGGGCTCCTACAATGAGCAGTTCTTC. The chain employs TRBV27 and TRBJ2-1; 10 nucleotides align to TRBD2. CDR1 is MNHEY and CDR2 is SMNVEV in the germline V gene (reference sequence). The CDR3 is 18 amino acids. J lost 0 bases, V lost 6 bases, and 11 bases had no gene match.

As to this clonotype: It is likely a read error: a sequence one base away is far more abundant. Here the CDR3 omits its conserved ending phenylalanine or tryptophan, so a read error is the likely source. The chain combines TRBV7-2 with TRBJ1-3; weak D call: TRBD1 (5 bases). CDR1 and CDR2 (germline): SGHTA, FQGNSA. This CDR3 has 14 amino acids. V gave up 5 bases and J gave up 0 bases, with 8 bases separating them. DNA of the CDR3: TGTGCCAGCAGCCACGACAGCTCTGGAAACACCATATATTCT. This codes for CASSHDSSGNTIYS.

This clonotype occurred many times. The CDR3 sequence is CASTPYQNTGELFF. In nucleotides, the CDR3 is TGTGCCAGCACCCCATATCAGAACACCGGGGAGCTGTTTTTT. V usage is TRBV7-6 and J usage is TRBJ2-2, with D unclear. Germline CDR1 and CDR2: SGHVS and FNYEAQ. This CDR3 is built from 14 residues. Trimming left V 7 bases short and J 1 base short, with 10 bases between.

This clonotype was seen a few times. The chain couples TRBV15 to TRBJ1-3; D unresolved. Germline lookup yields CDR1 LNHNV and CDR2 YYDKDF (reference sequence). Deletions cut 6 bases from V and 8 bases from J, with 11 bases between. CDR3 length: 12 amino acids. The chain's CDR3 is CATSLGWDTIYF. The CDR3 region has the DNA TGTGCCACCAGTCTTGGCTGGGACACCATATATTTT.

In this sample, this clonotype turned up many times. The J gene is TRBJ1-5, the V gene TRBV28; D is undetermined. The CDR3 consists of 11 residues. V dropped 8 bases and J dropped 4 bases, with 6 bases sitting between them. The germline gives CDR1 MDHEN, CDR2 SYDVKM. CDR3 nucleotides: TGTGCCAGCCAAGCGAATCAGCCCCAGCATTTT. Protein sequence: CASQANQPQHF. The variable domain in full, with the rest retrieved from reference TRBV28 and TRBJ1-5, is DVKVTQSSRYLVKRTGEKVFLECVQDMDHENMFWYRQDPGLGLRLIYFSYDVKMKEKGDIPEGYSVSREKKERFSLILESASTNQTSMYLCASQANQPQHFGDGTRLSIL.

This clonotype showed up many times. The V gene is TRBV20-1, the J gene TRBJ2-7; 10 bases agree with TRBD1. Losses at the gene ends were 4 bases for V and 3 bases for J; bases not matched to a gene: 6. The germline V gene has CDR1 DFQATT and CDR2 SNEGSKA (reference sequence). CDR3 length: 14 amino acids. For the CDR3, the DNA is TGCAGTGCTAAACGGGACAGGGGATTCTACGAGCAGTACTTC. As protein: CSAKRDRGFYEQYF.

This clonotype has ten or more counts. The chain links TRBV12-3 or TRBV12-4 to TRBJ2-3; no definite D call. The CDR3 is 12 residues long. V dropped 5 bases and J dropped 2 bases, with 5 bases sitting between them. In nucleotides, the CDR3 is TGTGCCAGCAGTAACCTCACAGATACGCAGTATTTT. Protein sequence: CASSNLTDTQYF.

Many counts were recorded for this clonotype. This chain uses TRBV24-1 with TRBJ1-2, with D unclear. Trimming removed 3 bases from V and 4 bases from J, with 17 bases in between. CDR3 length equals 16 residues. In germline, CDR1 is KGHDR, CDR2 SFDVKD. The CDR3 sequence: CATSDTRWRVGYGYTF. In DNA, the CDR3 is TGTGCCACCAGTGATACCCGGTGGAGGGTTGGCTATGGCTACACCTTC.

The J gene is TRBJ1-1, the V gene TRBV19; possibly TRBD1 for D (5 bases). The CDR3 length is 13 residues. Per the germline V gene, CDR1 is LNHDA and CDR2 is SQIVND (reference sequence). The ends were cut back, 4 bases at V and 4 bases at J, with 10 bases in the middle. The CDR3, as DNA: TGTGCCAGTAGTAACTCCGGGGGCACTGAAGCTTTCTTT. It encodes CASSNSGGTEAFF. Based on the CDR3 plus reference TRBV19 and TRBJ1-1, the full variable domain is DGGITQSPKYLFRKEGQNVTLSCEQNLNHDAMYWYRQDPGQGLRLIYYSQIVNDFQKGDIAEGYSVSREKKESFPLTVTSAQKNPTAFYLCASSNSGGTEAFFGQGTRLTVV.

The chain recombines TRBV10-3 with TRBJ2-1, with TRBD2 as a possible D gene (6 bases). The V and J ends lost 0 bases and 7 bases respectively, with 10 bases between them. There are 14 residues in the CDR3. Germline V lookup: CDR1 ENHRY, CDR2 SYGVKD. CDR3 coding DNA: TGTGCCATCAGTGAGTCGCGGGGACCTAATGAGCAGTTCTTC. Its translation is CAISESRGPNEQFF.

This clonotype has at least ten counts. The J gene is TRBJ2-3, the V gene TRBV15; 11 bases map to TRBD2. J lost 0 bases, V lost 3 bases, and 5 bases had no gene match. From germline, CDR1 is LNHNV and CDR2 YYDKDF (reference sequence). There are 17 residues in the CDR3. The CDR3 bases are TGTGCCACCAGCAGCCCTAGCGGGGGGCCGAGCACAGATACGCAGTATTTT. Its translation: CATSSPSGGPSTDTQYF.

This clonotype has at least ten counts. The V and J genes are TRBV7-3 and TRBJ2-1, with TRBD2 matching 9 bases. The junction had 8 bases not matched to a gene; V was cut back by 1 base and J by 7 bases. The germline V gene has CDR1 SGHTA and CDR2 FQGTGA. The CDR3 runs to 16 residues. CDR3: CASSLRAGGRDNEQFF. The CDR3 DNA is TGTGCCAGCAGCTTAAGGGCGGGGGGGCGTGATAATGAGCAGTTCTTC. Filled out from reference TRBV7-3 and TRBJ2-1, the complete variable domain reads GAGVSQTPSNKVTEKGKYVELRCDPISGHTALYWYRQSLGQGPEFLIYFQGTGAADDSGLPNDRFFAVRPEGSVSTLKIQRTERGDSAVYLCASSLRAGGRDNEQFFGPGTRLTVL.

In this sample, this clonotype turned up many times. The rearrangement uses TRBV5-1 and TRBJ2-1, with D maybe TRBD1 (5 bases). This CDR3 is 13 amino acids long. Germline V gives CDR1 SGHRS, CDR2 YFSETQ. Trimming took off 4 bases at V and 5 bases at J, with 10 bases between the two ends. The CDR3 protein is CASSVDRNNEQFF. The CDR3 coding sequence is TGCGCCAGCAGCGTAGACAGAAACAATGAGCAGTTCTTC.

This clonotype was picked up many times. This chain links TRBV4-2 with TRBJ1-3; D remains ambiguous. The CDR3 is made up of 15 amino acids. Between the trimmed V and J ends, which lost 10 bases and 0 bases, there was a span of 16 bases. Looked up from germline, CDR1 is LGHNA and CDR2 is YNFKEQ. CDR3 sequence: CATKNPGSSGNTIYF. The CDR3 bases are TGTGCCACCAAGAACCCCGGTAGCTCTGGAAACACCATATATTTT.

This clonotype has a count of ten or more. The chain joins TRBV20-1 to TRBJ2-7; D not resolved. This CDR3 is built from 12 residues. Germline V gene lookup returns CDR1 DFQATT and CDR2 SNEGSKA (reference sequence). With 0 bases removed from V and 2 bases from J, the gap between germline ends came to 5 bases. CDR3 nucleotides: TGCAGTGCTAGAGAGGATACCTACGAGCAGTACTTC. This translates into CSAREDTYEQYF.

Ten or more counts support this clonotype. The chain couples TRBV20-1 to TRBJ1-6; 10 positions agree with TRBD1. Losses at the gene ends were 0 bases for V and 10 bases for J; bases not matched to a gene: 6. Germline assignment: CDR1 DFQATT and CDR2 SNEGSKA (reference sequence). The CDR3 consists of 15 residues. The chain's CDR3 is CSARDSGTGDSPLHF. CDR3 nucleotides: TGCAGTGCTAGAGACTCCGGGACAGGGGACTCACCCCTCCACTTT.

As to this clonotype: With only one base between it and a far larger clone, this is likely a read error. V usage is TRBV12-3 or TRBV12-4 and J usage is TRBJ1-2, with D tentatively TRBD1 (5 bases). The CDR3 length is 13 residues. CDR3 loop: CTSSRDGFYGYTF. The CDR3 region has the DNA TGTACCAGCAGCCGGGACGGATTCTATGGCTACACCTTC.

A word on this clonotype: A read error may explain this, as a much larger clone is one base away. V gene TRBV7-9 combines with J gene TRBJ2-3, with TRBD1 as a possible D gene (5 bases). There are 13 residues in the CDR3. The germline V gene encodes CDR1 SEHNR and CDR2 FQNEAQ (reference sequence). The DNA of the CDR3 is TGTGCCAGCAGCTTAGGGACCACAGGTACGCAGTATTTT. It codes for CASSLGTTGTQYF. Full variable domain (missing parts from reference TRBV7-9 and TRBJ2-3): DTGVSQNPRHKITKRGQNVTFRCDPISEHNRLYWYRQTLGQGPEFLTYFQNEAQLEKSRLLSDRFSAERPKGSFSTLEIQRTEQGDSAMYLCASSLGTTGTQYFGPGTRLTVL.

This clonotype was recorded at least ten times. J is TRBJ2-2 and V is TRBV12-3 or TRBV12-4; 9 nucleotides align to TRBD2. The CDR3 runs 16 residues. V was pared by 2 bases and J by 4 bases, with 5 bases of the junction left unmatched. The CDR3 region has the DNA TGTGCCAGCAGTTTAATCGGCGGGGGGGTCACCGGGGAGCTGTTTTTT. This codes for CASSLIGGGVTGELFF.

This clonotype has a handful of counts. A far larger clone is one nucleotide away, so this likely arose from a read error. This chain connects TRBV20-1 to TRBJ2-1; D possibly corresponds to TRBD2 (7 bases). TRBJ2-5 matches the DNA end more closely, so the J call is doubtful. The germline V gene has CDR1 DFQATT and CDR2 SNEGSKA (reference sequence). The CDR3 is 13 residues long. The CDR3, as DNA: TGCAGTGCTAGCGGGGGGCCCCAAGAGACCCAGTACTTC. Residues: CSASGGPQETQYF.

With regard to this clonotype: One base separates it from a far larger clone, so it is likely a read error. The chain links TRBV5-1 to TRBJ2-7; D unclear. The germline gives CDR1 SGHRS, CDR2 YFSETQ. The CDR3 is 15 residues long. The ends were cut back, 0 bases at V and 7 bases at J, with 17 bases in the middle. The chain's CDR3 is CASSLAEESYNEQYF. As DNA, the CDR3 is TGCGCCAGCAGCTTGGCCGAGGAGTCCTACAATGAGCAGTACTTC. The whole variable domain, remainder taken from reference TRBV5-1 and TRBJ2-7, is KAGVTQTPRYLIKTRGQQVTLSCSPISGHRSVSWYQQTPGQGLQFLFEYFSETQRNKGNFPGRFSGRQFSNSRSEMNVSTLELGDSALYLCASSLAEESYNEQYFGPGTRLTVT.

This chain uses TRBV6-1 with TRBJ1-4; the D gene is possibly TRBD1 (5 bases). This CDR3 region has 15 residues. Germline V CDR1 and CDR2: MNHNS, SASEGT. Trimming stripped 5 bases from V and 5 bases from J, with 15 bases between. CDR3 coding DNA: TGTGCCAGCAGTCCTCTTGGGACCCGGAATGAAAAACTGTTTTTT. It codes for CASSPLGTRNEKLFF.